Below are 11 T cell receptor beta chains sequenced from a single sample in a study of OX40 agonist ivuxolimab in advanced cancers. Here immunoSEQ multiplex PCR was the method, and the copy in TCRdb shows in-frame clones only, minus some. The table includes tens of thousands of clones, roughly 82% detected once. Sequences were derived from CD4+ or CD8+ T cells sorted from blood, sampled in a trial of the OX40 agonist ivuxolimab. These receptors were obtained from an adult with an advanced solid tumor such as melanoma, head and neck, liver or kidney cancer.

CDR3 residues: CASSPGPRTGNYGYTF. The CDR3 DNA follows: TGTGCCAGCAGCCCCGGGCCCCGGACAGGCAACTATGGCTACACCTTC. The chain is built from TRBV7-2 and TRBJ1-2; TRBD1 matches 7 bases. Losses at the gene ends were 5 bases for V and 2 bases for J; bases not matched to a gene: 11. Germline loops: CDR1 SGHTA, CDR2 FQGNSA. The CDR3 sequence is 16 residues long.

The rearrangement joins TRBV5-6 to TRBJ1-1, with D unresolved. The V and J ends lost 4 bases and 3 bases respectively, with 19 bases between them. This CDR3 has 16 amino acids. Germline CDR1 and CDR2: SGHDT and YYEEEE. The CDR3 DNA reads TGTGCCAGCAGCCGAACCCTTGGCGTGGGCGACACTGAAGCTTTCTTT. As protein: CASSRTLGVGDTEAFF.

The chain is built from TRBV7-9 and TRBJ2-5; 7 nucleotides line up with TRBD1. The CDR3 runs 14 residues. Germline loops: CDR1 SEHNR, CDR2 FQNEAQ (reference sequence). The V and J ends lost 5 bases and 5 bases, in that order; junction bases with no gene match: 8. In DNA form, the CDR3 reads TGTGCCAGCAGCGCCACGACAGGGTGGGAGACCCAGTACTTC. This codes for CASSATTGWETQYF.

This clone was counted once. The rearrangement uses TRBV30 and TRBJ1-4, with 7 bases that match TRBD1. Trimming removed 3 bases from V and 8 bases from J; junction bases left unmatched: 9. This CDR3 has 14 amino acids. CDR1 is GTSNPN, CDR2 SVGIG, per germline (reference sequence). This CDR3 reads CAWSLTGLFEKLFF. The CDR3 coding sequence is TGTGCCTGGAGCTTGACAGGGCTTTTCGAAAAACTGTTTTTT.

This clone was recorded once. The chain joins TRBV7-2 to TRBJ2-1, with D maybe TRBD2 (5 bases). Germline loops: CDR1 SGHTA, CDR2 FQGNSA. This CDR3 comprises 11 residues. V lost 6 bases to trimming and J lost 12 bases, with 12 bases between them. The CDR3 spells CASSPGIGQFF. The CDR3 DNA reads TGTGCCAGCAGTCCCGGGATCGGGCAGTTCTTC.

The chain employs TRBV21-1 and TRBJ1-1. TRBV21-1 is a known pseudogene. The CDR3 is 15 residues long. The CDR3 here is CASSGIYTIRAEAFF. CDR3 DNA: TGTGCCAGCAGCGGGATCTACACAATTCGCGCTGAAGCTTTCTTT.

This clone was detected only a few times. The chain recombines TRBV2 with TRBJ2-3; possibly TRBD2 for D (6 bases). Trimming left V 8 bases short and J 6 bases short, with 15 bases between. Germline V lookup: CDR1 SNHLY, CDR2 FYNNEI. The CDR3 runs 13 residues. In DNA form, the CDR3 reads TGTGCCAGCTCGGGGGATCTATCGGATACGCAGTATTTT. Encoded protein: CASSGDLSDTQYF.

The J gene is TRBJ2-5, the V gene TRBV7-6; the D gene is possibly TRBD1 (6 bases). From germline, CDR1 is SGHVS and CDR2 FNYEAQ. The CDR3 contains 16 residues. The V end was cut by 5 bases, the J end by 4 bases, with 20 bases between. The CDR3 region is CASSPEQGARVETQYF. The CDR3 DNA reads TGTGCCAGCAGCCCAGAACAGGGAGCACGGGTAGAGACCCAGTACTTC.

With regard to this clone: Germline is not matched at one junction end, which may reflect a read error. This chain connects TRBV7-7 to TRBJ2-5, with 7 bases identical to TRBD1. Germline CDR1 is SSHAT and CDR2 is FNYEAQ (reference sequence). This CDR3 has 15 amino acids. The CDR3 region has the DNA TGTGCTAGCAGCTTAGGGGGCAGTGCCCAAGAGACCCAGTACTTC. This gives the protein CASSLGGSAQETQYF.

This clone appeared a few times. The chain is built from TRBV19 and TRBJ2-2; TRBD1 agrees at 9 bases. The V and J ends lost 6 bases and 8 bases, in that order; junction bases with no gene match: 16. The CDR3 is 17 amino acids. The germline V gene encodes CDR1 LNHDA and CDR2 SQIVND (reference sequence). The CDR3 DNA is TGTGCCAGTAGCCCCATACAGGGGGCTGGTATTTTGGGGGAGCTGTTTTTT. It codes for CASSPIQGAGILGELFF.

The chain combines TRBV5-5 with TRBJ2-7; no firm D call. The V end lost 1 base, the J end lost 5 bases, and 7 bases lay between the germline ends. This CDR3 is 12 amino acids long. Germline CDR1 is SGHKS and CDR2 is YYEKEE (reference sequence). The CDR3 coding sequence is TGTGCCAGCAGCTTGACTGTCGACGAGCAGTACTTC. It encodes CASSLTVDEQYF.